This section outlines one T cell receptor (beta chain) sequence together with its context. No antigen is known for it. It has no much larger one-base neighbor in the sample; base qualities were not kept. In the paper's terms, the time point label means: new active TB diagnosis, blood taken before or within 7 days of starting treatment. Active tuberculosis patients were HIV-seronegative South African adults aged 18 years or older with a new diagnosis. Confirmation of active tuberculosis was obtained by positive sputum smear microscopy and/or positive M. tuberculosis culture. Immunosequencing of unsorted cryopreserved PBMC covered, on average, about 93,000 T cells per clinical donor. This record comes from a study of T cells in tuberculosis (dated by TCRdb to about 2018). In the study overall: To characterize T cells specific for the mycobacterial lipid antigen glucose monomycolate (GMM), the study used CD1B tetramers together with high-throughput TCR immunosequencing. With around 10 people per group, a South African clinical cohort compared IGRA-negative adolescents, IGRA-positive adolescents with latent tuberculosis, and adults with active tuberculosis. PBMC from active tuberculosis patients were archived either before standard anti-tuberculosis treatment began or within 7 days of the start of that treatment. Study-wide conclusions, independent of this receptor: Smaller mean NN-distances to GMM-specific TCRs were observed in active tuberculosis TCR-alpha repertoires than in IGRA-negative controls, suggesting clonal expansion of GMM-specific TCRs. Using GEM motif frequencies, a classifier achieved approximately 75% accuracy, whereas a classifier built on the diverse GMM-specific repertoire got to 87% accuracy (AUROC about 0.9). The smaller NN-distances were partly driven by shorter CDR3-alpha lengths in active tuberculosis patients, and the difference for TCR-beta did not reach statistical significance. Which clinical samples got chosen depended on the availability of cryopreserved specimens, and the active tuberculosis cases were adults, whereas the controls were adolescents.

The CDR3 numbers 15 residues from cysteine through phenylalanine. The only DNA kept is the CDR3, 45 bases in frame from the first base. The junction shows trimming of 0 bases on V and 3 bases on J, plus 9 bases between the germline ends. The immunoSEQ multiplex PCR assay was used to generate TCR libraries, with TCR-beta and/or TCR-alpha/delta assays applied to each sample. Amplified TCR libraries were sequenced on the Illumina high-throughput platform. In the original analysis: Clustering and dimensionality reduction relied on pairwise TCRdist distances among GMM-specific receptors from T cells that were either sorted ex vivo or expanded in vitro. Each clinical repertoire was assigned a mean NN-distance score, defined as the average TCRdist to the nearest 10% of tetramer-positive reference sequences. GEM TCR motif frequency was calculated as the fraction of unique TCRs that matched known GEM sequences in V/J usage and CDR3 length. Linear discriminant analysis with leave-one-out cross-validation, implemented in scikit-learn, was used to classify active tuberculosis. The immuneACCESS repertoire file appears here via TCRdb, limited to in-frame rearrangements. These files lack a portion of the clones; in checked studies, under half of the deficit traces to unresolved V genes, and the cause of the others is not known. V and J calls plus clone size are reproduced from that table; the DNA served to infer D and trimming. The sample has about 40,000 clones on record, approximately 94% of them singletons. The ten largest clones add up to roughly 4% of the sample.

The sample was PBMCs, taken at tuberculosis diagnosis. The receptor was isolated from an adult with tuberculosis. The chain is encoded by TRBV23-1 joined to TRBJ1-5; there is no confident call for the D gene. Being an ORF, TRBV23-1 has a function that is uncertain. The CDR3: CASSQSVSYNQPQHF. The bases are TGCGCCAGCAGTCAATCGGTGAGTTACAATCAGCCCCAGCATTTT.